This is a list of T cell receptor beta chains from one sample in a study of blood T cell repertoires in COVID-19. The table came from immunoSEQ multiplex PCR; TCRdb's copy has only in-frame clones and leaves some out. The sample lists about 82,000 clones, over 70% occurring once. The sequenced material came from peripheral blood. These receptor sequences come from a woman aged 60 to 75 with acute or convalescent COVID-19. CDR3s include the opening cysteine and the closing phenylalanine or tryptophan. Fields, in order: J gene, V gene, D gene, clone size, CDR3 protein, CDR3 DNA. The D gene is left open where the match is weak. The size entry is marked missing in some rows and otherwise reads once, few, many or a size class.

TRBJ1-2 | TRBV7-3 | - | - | CASSSGQSGYTF | TGTGCCAGCAGCTCTGGACAGAGTGGCTACACCTTC
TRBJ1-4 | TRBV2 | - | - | CASKPTNEKLFF | TGTGCCAGCAAGCCAACTAATGAAAAACTGTTTTTT
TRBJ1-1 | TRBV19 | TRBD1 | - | CASSDRVGTEAFF | TGTGCCAGCTCGGACAGGGTGGGCACTGAAGCTTTCTTT
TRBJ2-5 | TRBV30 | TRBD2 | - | CAWSGSVLAGGETQYF | TGTGCCTGGAGTGGAAGTGTACTAGCGGGAGGAGAGACCCAGTACTTC
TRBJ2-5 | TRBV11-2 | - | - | CASSLRSRERETQYF | TGTGCCAGCAGCTTAAGGTCACGGGAGAGAGAGACCCAGTACTTC
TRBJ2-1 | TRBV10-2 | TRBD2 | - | CASSEPLAGGVAYNEQFF | TGCGCCAGCAGTGAGCCCCTAGCGGGGGGGGTGGCCTACAATGAGCAGTTCTTC
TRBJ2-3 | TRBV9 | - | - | CASSPSSPLGAQYF | TGTGCCAGCAGCCCCTCTTCCCCCCTAGGGGCGCAGTATTTT
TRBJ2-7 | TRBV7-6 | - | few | CASSLDGGRLAEQYF | TGTGCCAGCAGCTTAGATGGAGGCCGACTCGCCGAGCAGTACTTC
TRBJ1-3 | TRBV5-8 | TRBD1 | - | CASSDWTGDSGNTIYF | TGTGCCAGCAGCGATTGGACAGGTGACTCTGGAAACACCATATATTTT
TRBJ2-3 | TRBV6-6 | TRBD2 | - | CASSSLGRDTDTQYF | TGTGCCAGCAGCTCCCTAGGGAGGGACACAGATACGCAGTATTTT
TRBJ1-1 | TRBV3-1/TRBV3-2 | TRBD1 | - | CASSQEDRANTEAFF | TGTGCCAGCAGCCAAGAAGACAGGGCAAACACTGAAGCTTTCTTT
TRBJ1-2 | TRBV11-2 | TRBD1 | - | CASSPDRGWYGYTF | TGTGCCAGCAGTCCCGACAGGGGCTGGTATGGCTACACCTTC
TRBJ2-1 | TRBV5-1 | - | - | CASSLVKDNLYNEQFF | TGCGCCAGCAGCTTGGTGAAGGACAACCTCTACAATGAGCAGTTCTTC
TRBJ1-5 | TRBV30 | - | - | CAWTPGFNQPQHF | TGTGCCTGGACCCCAGGATTCAATCAGCCCCAGCATTTT
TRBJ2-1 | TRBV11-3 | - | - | CASSRGGADNEQFF | TGTGCCAGCAGCCGTGGGGGGGCGGACAATGAGCAGTTCTTC
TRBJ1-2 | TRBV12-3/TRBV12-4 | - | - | CASSLEGRVGYTF | TGTGCCAGCAGCCTGGAGGGTAGGGTTGGCTACACCTTC
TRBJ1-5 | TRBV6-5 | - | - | CASSYRGSNQPQHF | TGTGCCAGCAGTTACAGGGGGAGCAATCAGCCCCAGCATTTT
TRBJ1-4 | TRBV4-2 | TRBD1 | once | CASSQLPPGQGVGELFF | TGTGCCAGCAGCCAACTGCCCCCGGGACAGGGGGTCGGGGAACTGTTTTTT
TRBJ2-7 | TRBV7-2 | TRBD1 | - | CASRAGGSNEQYF | TGTGCCAGCAGGGCAGGGGGAAGCAACGAGCAGTACTTC
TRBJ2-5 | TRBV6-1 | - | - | CASSEEETYQETQYF | TGTGCCAGCAGTGAAGAGGAGACGTACCAAGAGACCCAGTACTTC
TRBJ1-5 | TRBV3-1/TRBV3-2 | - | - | CASSQGGGYSNQPQHF | TGTGCCAGCAGCCAGGGAGGGGGGTATAGCAATCAGCCCCAGCATTTT
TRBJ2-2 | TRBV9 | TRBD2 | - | CASSVEGGGAPGELFF | TGTGCCAGCAGCGTAGAAGGCGGGGGGGCGCCCGGGGAGCTGTTTTTT
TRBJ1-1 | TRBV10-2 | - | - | CASKRERDISNTEAFF | TGCGCCAGCAAGAGGGAGCGGGACATATCGAACACTGAAGCTTTCTTT
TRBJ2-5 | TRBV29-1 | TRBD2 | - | CSVDPSGGQETQYF | TGCAGCGTTGACCCTAGCGGGGGGCAAGAGACCCAGTACTTC
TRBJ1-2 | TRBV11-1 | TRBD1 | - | CASSWDSYGYTF | TGTGCCAGCAGCTGGGACAGCTATGGCTACACCTTC
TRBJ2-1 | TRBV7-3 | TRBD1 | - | CASSSTGGANNEQFF | TGTGCCAGCAGCTCGACAGGGGGCGCGAATAATGAGCAGTTCTTC
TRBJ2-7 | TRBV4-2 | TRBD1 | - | CASSQQGTGAYEQYF | TGTGCCAGCAGCCAACAGGGGACAGGGGCCTACGAGCAGTACTTC
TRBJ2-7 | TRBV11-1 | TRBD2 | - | CASSLAPGLAGYEQYF | TGTGCCAGCAGCTTAGCCCCGGGACTAGCGGGATACGAGCAGTACTTC
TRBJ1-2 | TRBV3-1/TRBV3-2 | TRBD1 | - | CASSQADRDRYGYTF | TGTGCCAGCAGCCAGGCGGACAGGGACCGCTATGGCTACACCTTC
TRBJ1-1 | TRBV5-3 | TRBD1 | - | CARSFPYRDSNTEAFF | TGTGCCAGAAGCTTTCCTTACCGGGACAGTAACACTGAAGCTTTCTTT
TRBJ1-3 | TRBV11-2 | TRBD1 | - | CASSFSPGGPGNTIYF | TGTGCCAGCAGCTTTTCCCCAGGGGGCCCCGGAAACACCATATATTTT
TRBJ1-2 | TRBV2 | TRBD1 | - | CASTGTGDGYTF | TGTGCCAGCACCGGGACAGGGGATGGCTACACCTTC
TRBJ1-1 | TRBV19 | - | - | CASSISSRGAFF | TGTGCCAGTAGTATTTCTTCCCGGGGAGCTTTCTTT
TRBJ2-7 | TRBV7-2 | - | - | CASRLGGSSYEQYF | TGTGCCAGCAGGTTGGGGGGAAGCTCCTACGAGCAGTACTTC
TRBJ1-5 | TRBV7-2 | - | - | CASSFFGGPSNQPQHF | TGTGCCAGCAGCTTCTTTGGAGGTCCTAGCAATCAGCCCCAGCATTTT
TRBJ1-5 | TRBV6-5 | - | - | CASRGRDTLWPQHF | TGTGCCAGCAGGGGCAGGGACACCCTATGGCCCCAGCATTTT
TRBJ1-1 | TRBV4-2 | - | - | CASSQVEGDTGEAFF | TGTGCCAGCAGCCAAGTGGAAGGTGACACGGGGGAAGCTTTCTTT
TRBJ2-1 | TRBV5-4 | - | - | CASSLGTPGAPNEQFF | TGTGCCAGCAGCTTGGGGACACCGGGAGCCCCCAATGAGCAGTTCTTC
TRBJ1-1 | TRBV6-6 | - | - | CASSYGGVTEAFF | TGTGCCAGCAGTTACGGGGGGGTCACTGAAGCTTTCTTT
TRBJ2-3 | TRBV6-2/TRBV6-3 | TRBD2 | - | CASSYSGLAGGDTQYF | TGTGCCAGCAGTTACTCTGGACTAGCGGGGGGAGATACGCAGTATTTT
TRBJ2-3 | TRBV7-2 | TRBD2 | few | CASSRQPPGLAGDTQYF | TGTGCCAGCAGCCGTCAACCCCCGGGACTAGCGGGGGATACGCAGTATTTT
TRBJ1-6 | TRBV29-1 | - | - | CSVSAGLGSSPLHF | TGCAGCGTTTCTGCGGGACTGGGGAGTTCACCCCTCCACTTT
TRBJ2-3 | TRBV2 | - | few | CASRAGSDTQYF | TGTGCCAGCAGGGCAGGGTCAGATACGCAGTATTTT
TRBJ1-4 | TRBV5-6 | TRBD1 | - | CASSYRTGLGEKLFF | TGTGCCAGCAGCTACCGGACAGGGCTAGGGGAAAAACTGTTTTTT
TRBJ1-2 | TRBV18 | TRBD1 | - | CASSPWDRIIGFYGYTF | TGTGCCAGCTCACCTTGGGACAGGATTATAGGCTTCTATGGCTACACCTTC
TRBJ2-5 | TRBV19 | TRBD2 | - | CASSAGTSSETQYF | TGTGCCAGTAGTGCCGGGACTAGCAGCGAGACCCAGTACTTC
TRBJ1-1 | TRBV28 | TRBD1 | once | CASSIPGQGRKAEAFF | TGTGCCAGCAGTATCCCGGGACAGGGAAGAAAGGCTGAAGCTTTCTTT
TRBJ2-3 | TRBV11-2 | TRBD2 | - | CASSFLGSGGSLSTDTQYF | TGTGCCAGCAGCTTCCTGGGGAGCGGGGGGTCCTTGAGCACAGATACGCAGTATTTT
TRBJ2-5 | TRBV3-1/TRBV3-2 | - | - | CASSLRRAGSVRTQYF | TGTGCCAGCAGCCTCCGACGGGCGGGGTCCGTACGGACCCAGTACTTC
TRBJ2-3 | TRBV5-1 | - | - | CASSLVGVGGPGTDTQYF | TGCGCCAGCAGCTTGGTCGGTGTGGGGGGACCGGGCACAGATACGCAGTATTTT
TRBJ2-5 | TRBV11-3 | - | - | CASSADPGRETQYF | TGTGCCAGCAGCGCTGATCCTGGTAGAGAGACCCAGTACTTC
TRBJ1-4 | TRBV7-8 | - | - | CASRRATGPGKLFF | TGTGCCAGCAGGCGGGCCACCGGACCTGGAAAACTGTTTTTT